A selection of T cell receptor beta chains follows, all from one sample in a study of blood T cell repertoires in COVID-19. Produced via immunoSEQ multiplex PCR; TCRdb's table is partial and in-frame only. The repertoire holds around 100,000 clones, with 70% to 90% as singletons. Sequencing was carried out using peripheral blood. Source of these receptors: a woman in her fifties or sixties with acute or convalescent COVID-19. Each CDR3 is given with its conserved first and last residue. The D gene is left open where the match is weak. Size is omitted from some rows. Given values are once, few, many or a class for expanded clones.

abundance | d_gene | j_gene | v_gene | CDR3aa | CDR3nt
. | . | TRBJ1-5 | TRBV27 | CASSPGRVNVQPQHF | TGTGCCAGCAGCCCAGGGAGGGTAAATGTCCAGCCCCAGCATTTT
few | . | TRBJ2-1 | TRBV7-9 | CASRSGDPSAEQFF | TGTGCCAGCAGGTCAGGGGACCCCTCCGCTGAGCAGTTCTTC
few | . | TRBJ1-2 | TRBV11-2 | CASSLGSGWNYGYTF | TGTGCCAGCAGCTTAGGGTCAGGGTGGAACTATGGCTACACCTTC
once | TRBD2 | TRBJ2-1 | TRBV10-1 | CASSESLAGTGLDNEQFF | TGCGCCAGCAGTGAGTCGCTAGCGGGAACGGGGTTGGACAATGAGCAGTTCTTC
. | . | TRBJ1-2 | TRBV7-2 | CASSLVGEIYGYTF | TGTGCCAGCAGCTTAGTTGGAGAGATCTATGGCTACACCTTC
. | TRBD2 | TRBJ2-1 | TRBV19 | CASSIGGLAGVVANEQFF | TGTGCCAGTAGTATAGGAGGGCTAGCGGGAGTAGTAGCCAATGAGCAGTTCTTC
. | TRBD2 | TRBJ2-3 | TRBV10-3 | CAISMTSGTSTDTQYF | TGTGCCATCAGTATGACTAGCGGGACTAGCACAGATACGCAGTATTTT
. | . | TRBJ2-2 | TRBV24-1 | CATSDLLRTAFTGELFF | TGTGCCACCAGTGATTTGCTCAGGACAGCCTTCACCGGGGAGCTGTTTTTT
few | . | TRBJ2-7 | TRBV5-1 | CASSLLGGNSYEQYF | TGCGCCAGCAGCCTCCTAGGCGGTAACTCCTACGAGCAGTACTTC
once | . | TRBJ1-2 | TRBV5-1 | CASSLDGGYGYTF | TGCGCCAGCAGCTTGGACGGGGGTTATGGCTACACCTTC
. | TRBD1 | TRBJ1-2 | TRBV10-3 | CAISDGGQAHRNYGYTF | TGTGCCATCAGTGACGGGGGACAGGCGCACCGTAACTATGGCTACACCTTC
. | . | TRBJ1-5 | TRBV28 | CASSSPLKRARDQPQHF | TGTGCCAGCAGTTCTCCTTTGAAGAGGGCGCGGGATCAGCCCCAGCATTTT
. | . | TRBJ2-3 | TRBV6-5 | CASSFTTRAGGTQYF | TGTGCCAGCAGTTTCACGACGCGGGCGGGCGGTACGCAGTATTTT
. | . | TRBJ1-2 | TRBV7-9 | CASATGDSNYGYTF | TGTGCCAGCGCCACAGGAGACAGTAACTATGGCTACACCTTC
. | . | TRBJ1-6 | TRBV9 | CASSAGEREPLHF | TGTGCCAGCAGCGCGGGGGAACGGGAACCCCTCCACTTT
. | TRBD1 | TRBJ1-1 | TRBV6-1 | CASSEAGTGIGNTEAFF | TGTGCCAGCAGTGAAGCGGGGACAGGGATTGGGAACACTGAAGCTTTCTTT
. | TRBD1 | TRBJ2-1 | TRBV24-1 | CATSRGRGYEQFF | TGTGCCACCAGTCGCGGCAGGGGGTATGAGCAGTTCTTC
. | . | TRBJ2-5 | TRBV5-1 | CASRETGFQETQYF | TGCGCCAGCAGGGAGACAGGTTTTCAAGAGACCCAGTACTTC
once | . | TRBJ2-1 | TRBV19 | CASSDEGGVSHNEQFF | TGTGCCAGTAGCGACGAAGGGGGGGTGTCCCACAATGAGCAGTTCTTC
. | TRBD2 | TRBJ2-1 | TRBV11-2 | CASSSQGTSIYEQFF | TGTGCCAGCAGCTCCCAGGGGACTAGTATCTATGAGCAGTTCTTC
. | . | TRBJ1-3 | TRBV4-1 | CASSQAPSEPRPGNTIYF | TGCGCCAGCAGCCAAGCTCCCTCTGAACCGCGGCCTGGAAACACCATATATTTT
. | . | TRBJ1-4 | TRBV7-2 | CASSARGAGEKLFF | TGTGCCAGCAGCGCGCGGGGAGCGGGGGAAAAACTGTTTTTT
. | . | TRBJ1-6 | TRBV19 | CASKPPGVNYNSPLHF | TGTGCCAGTAAGCCCCCCGGGGTGAACTATAATTCACCCCTCCACTTT
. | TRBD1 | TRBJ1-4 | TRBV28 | CASSQTGTVDEKLFF | TGTGCCAGCAGCCAAACCGGGACAGTAGACGAAAAACTGTTTTTT
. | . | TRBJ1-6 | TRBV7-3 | CASSLGGRNNSPLHF | TGTGCCAGCAGCTTAGGGGGCAGGAATAATTCACCCCTCCACTTT
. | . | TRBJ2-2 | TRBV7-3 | CASQSSSGTGELFF | TGTGCCAGCCAGAGTTCTTCAGGCACCGGGGAGCTGTTTTTT
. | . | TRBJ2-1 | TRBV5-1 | CASSSTGGNEQFF | TGCGCCAGCAGCTCCACCGGCGGGAATGAGCAGTTCTTC
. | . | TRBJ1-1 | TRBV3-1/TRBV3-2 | CASSLGEGMNTEAFF | TGTGCCAGCAGCCTCGGGGAGGGGATGAACACTGAAGCTTTCTTT